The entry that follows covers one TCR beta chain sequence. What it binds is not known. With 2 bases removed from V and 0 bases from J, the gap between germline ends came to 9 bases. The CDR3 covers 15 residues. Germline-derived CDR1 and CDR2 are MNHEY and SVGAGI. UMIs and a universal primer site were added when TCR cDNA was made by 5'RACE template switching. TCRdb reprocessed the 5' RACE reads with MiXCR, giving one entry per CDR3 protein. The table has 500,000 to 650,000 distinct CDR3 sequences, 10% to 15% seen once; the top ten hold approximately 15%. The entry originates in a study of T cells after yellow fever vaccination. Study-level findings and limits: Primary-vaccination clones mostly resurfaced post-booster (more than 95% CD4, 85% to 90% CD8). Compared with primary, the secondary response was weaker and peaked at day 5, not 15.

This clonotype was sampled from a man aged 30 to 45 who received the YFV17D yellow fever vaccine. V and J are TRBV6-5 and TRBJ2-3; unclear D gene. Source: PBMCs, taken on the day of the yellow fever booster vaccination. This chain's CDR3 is CASSYTVTSTDTQYF. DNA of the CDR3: TGTGCCAGCAGTTACACCGTTACCAGCACAGATACGCAGTATTTT.